These 27 T cell receptor beta chains were sequenced from one sample in a study of tumor and adjacent non-tumor tissue in lung cancer. The library came from three nested PCR rounds adapted from ARM-PCR protocols. MiXCR was run by TCRdb on the multiplex PCR reads, yielding one entry per CDR3 protein. The table shows around 80,000 distinct CDR3 sequences, with more than 80% occurring only once. The template was RNA from unsorted bulk tissue. More than 3 cm separated this lung sample from the edge of the tumor. Material for sequencing was distant non-tumor lung tissue. The receptors stem from a man in his fifties or sixties with non-small cell lung cancer.

This clonotype showed up just a few times. This CDR3 fails to terminate in the conserved phenylalanine or tryptophan, so it likely reflects a read error. V gene TRBV11-2 combines with J gene TRBJ2-5, with TRBD1 matching 7 bases. Germline-derived CDR1 and CDR2 are SGHAT and FQNNGV. With 9 bases clipped from V and 5 bases from J, the junction kept 12 bases outside the gene matches. The CDR3 runs 14 residues. DNA for the CDR3: TGTGCCAGTAACTCCGGACAGGTTCTGGAGACCCAGTACTTA. It specifies CASNSGQVLETQYL.

Concerning this clonotype: Mismatch with germline at one junction end may stem from a read error. The chain joins TRBV11-2 to TRBJ1-6; D is undetermined. This CDR3 is 15 amino acids long. CDR1 and CDR2 from the germline V gene are SGHAT and FQNNGV. CDR3 in DNA: TGTGCAAGCAGCTTAGACATAAGATATAATTCATCCCTCCACTTT. Translated: CASSLDIRYNSSLHF.

The chain links TRBV5-4 to TRBJ2-3, with D perhaps given as TRBD1 or TRBD2 (5 bases each). Germline values: CDR1 SGHNT, CDR2 YYREEE (reference sequence). CDR3 length: 13 amino acids. The V gene lost 6 bases and the J gene lost 4 bases, with 12 bases spanning the gap. The DNA of the CDR3 is TGTGCCAGCACCGGGGCTAGATCAGATACGCAGTATTTT. As protein: CASTGARSDTQYF.

To note about this clonotype: A junction end diverges from the germline sequence, so it may reflect a read error. The rearrangement uses TRBV20-1 and TRBJ2-1; TRBD2 might be the D (6 bases). From germline, CDR1 is DFQATT and CDR2 SNEGSKA (reference sequence). The CDR3 has 15 residues. The CDR3 loop is CSAPSGLEGYNEQFF. The CDR3 bases are TGCAGTGCTCCATCGGGACTCGAAGGGTACAATGAGCAATTCTTC.

This clonotype is a singleton in its sample. This may arise from a read error, as a much more abundant clone is one base away. The chain carries TRBV28 and TRBJ2-7; D gene uncertain. The CDR3 is 16 amino acids. CDR1 is MDHEN, CDR2 SYDVKM, per germline. Trimming took 4 bases from V and 3 from J, leaving 19 bases between them. The CDR3 loop is CASSSLHPNQIYEQYF. CDR3 DNA sequence: TGTGCCAGCAGTTCCCTACACCCCAATCAGATCTACGAGCAGTACTTC.

This sequence joins TRBV11-2 and TRBJ1-1; no definite D call. Germline V gene data show CDR1 as SGHAT and CDR2 as FQNNGV. The CDR3 consists of 14 residues. The CDR3 sequence: CVSNLVGRVTEAFF. The DNA of the CDR3 is TGTGTCAGTAACTTAGTCGGGAGGGTCACTGAAGCTTTCTTT.

With respect to this clonotype: The junction differs from germline at one of its ends, possibly a read error. This rearrangement joins TRBV6-6 to TRBJ2-1; a weak D match, TRBD2 (5 bases). CDR3 length: 15 amino acids. The germline V gene has CDR1 MNHNY and CDR2 SVGAGI (reference sequence). The DNA for the CDR3 is TGTGCCGGCAGTCAACTAGAGGGAGTACACAATGAGCAGTTCTTC. The encoded protein is CAGSQLEGVHNEQFF.

The J gene is TRBJ2-2, the V gene TRBV20-1; 9 bases are a match to TRBD2. V lost 6 bases, J lost 17 bases, and 19 bases stayed unmatched. The CDR3 is made up of 14 amino acids. Germline V lookup: CDR1 DFQATT, CDR2 SNEGSKA (reference sequence). DNA of the CDR3: TGCAGTGCCACGAGCGGGGGGAGCACCGGGGAGCCCTTTTTT. This sequence encodes CSATSGGSTGEPFF.

This clonotype was picked up many times. The gene calls are TRBV20-1 and TRBJ2-3; 11 bases are shared with TRBD2. This CDR3 is 18 amino acids long. V shed 0 bases and J 5 bases; nucleotides not matched to a gene: 13. Germline CDR1 DFQATT, CDR2 SNEGSKA (reference sequence). CDR3 sequence: CSARDPLAGDLQGDTQYF. DNA of the CDR3: TGCAGTGCTAGAGATCCACTAGCGGGGGACCTGCAGGGAGATACGCAGTATTTT.

In regard to this clonotype: Germline is not matched at one junction end, which may reflect a read error. The rearrangement links TRBV11-3 to TRBJ2-2; the match to TRBD2 covers 8 bases. From germline, CDR1 is SGHNT and CDR2 YENEEA. The CDR3 sequence is 18 residues long. For the CDR3, the DNA is TGTGCCAGCAGCTCCCGGGGGGCGGGAGGATACAGAGCCGGGGGGCTGTTGTTT. Protein sequence: CASSSRGAGGYRAGGLLF.

In the case of this clonotype: The junction shows a germline mismatch at one end, possibly a read error. The chain uses TRBV12-3 or TRBV12-4 and TRBJ1-1; 7 nucleotides align to TRBD1. The CDR3 consists of 17 residues. CDR3 residues: CASSITTTGSRNTEAFF. The CDR3 DNA is TGTGCGAGCAGCATAACTACGACAGGGAGCAGGAACACTGAAGCTTTCTTT.

As to this clonotype: Given a much more abundant clone one base away, this may be a read error. J is TRBJ2-5 and V is TRBV20-1; 8 nucleotides align to TRBD2. The CDR3 covers 16 residues. The V gene's germline CDR1 is DFQATT and CDR2 SNEGSKA (reference sequence). The DNA of the CDR3 is TGCAGTGCTAGAGATCTTGGCGGGGGGAAGGGAGAGACCAAGTACTTC. It encodes CSARDLGGGKGETKYF.

In this sample, this clonotype turned up many times. The V gene is TRBV10-1, the J gene TRBJ2-4; possible D gene TRBD2, 6 bases. V was pared by 4 bases and J by 10 bases, with 14 bases between. The germline V gene encodes CDR1 WNHNN and CDR2 SYGVQD (reference sequence). This CDR3 comprises 13 residues. CDR3 DNA: TGCGCCAGCAGTGGTGGCGGGATGGGGATTCAGTACTTC. Translation: CASSGGGMGIQYF.

The chain recombines TRBV20-1 with TRBJ2-7; either TRBD1 or TRBD2 may fit D (5 bases each). This CDR3 contains 12 residues. The germline gives CDR1 DFQATT, CDR2 SNEGSKA (reference sequence). V lost 7 bases and J lost 11, with 21 bases in between. As DNA, the CDR3 is TGCAGTGTCGGGGCCACCGAGCTCAAGAAGTACTTC. Translated: CSVGATELKKYF.

Concerning this clonotype itself: The junction departs from the called germline gene at one end, perhaps through a read error. V is TRBV30 and J is TRBJ2-2; TRBD1 matches at 9 bases. CDR3 length: 15 residues. Looked up from germline, CDR1 is GTSNPN and CDR2 is SVGIG (reference sequence). The CDR3 spells CAWIPTKHRTGELLF. The CDR3 DNA reads as TGTGCCTGGATTCCGACTAAGCACAGGACAGGGGAGCTGTTGTTT. Full variable domain (rest looked up from reference TRBV30 and TRBJ2-2): SQTIHQWPATLVQPVGSPLSLECTVEGTSNPNLYWYRQAAGRGLQLLFYSVGIGQISSEVPQNLSASRPQDRQFILSSKKLLLSDSGFYLCAWIPTKHRTGELLFGEGSRLTVL.

To note about this clonotype: One end of the junction does not line up with germline, which may come from a read error. This chain joins TRBV11-2 and TRBJ1-1, with a tentative D call TRBD1 (5 bases). The CDR3 consists of 14 residues. Germline loops: CDR1 SGHAT, CDR2 FQNNGV. The CDR3 DNA is TGTGCCAGCAGCTTATTCGAGAGGGGCACTGGAGCTATCTTT. Amino acid sequence: CASSLFERGTGAIF. Full variable domain (rest looked up from reference TRBV11-2 and TRBJ1-1): EAGVAQSPRYKIIEKRQSVAFWCNPISGHATLYWYQQILGQGPKLLIQFQNNGVVDDSQLPKDRFSAERLKGVDSTLKIQPAKLEDSAVYLCASSLFERGTGAIFGQGTRLTVV.

On this clonotype itself: Given a much more abundant clone one base away, this may be a read error. The chain has TRBV6-5 and TRBJ1-3; D possibly corresponds to TRBD1 (5 bases). Germline loops: CDR1 MNHEY, CDR2 SVGAGI. This CDR3 comprises 13 residues. V was pared by 6 bases and J by 8 bases, with 14 bases between. CDR3 sequence: CASSTREGDTIYF. CDR3 nucleotide sequence: TGTGCCAGCAGCACCAGGGAGGGCGACACCATATATTTT.

Turning to this clonotype: The CDR3 carries no conserved terminal phenylalanine or tryptophan, so it likely arises from a read error. The CDR3 loop is CASSLTGILNTEAFL. The CDR3 DNA reads as TGTGCCAGCAGTCTCACAGGGATACTGAACACTGAAGCTTTCCTT. The chain combines TRBV12-3 or TRBV12-4 with TRBJ1-1, with a tentative D call TRBD1 (6 bases). CDR3 size: 15 residues. Trimming pared 5 bases from V and 0 bases from J, leaving 13 bases between.

This clonotype came up many times. The chain carries TRBV20-1 and TRBJ2-3; D might be TRBD2 (6 bases). Trimming stripped 5 bases from V and 1 base from J, with 19 bases between. CDR1 is DFQATT, CDR2 SNEGSKA, per germline (reference sequence). The CDR3 covers 16 residues. The CDR3 protein is CSAARPSGLRTDTQYF. CDR3 in DNA: TGCAGTGCTGCCAGACCCAGCGGGCTTCGCACAGATACGCAGTATTTT.

This clonotype was observed a few times. This may come from a read error, since a much larger clone is one base off. The rearrangement links TRBV5-1 to TRBJ1-2, with a weak D call TRBD1 (6 bases). CDR1 and CDR2 from the germline V gene are SGHRS and YFSETQ. This CDR3 comprises 13 residues. The CDR3 nucleotides read TGCGCCAACAGCTTGGTGGCAGGGGTTGGCTACACCTTC. It translates to CANSLVAGVGYTF.

This clonotype occurred once. Since the CDR3 does not end with the conserved phenylalanine or tryptophan, this likely comes from a read error. The rearrangement uses TRBV12-3 or TRBV12-4 and TRBJ2-3; 9 bases are a match to TRBD2. This CDR3 has 17 residues. CDR3 bases: TGTGTCAGCAGTAAAGGTCGGACTAGCGAAATCACAGATACGCAGTATTTG. Protein: CVSSKGRTSEITDTQYL.

A word on this clonotype: A read error may account for a junction end that differs from germline. This rearrangement joins TRBV6-5 to TRBJ2-7; D gene ambiguous. Germline assignment: CDR1 MNHEY and CDR2 SVGAGI. The CDR3 is 16 amino acids. The CDR3 DNA reads as TGTGCCAGCAGTTACACCTCTATAGGTGCCTCCTACGAACAGTACTTC. This encodes CASSYTSIGASYEQYF.

This clonotype occurred a few times. The chain couples TRBV6-1 to TRBJ1-6; TRBD1 is a possible D gene (5 bases). Trimming stripped 9 bases from V and 4 bases from J, with 13 bases between. Germline loops: CDR1 MNHNS, CDR2 SASEGT. This CDR3 has 14 residues. CDR3 in DNA: TGTGCCAGTAGTTCGGGACCTTATAATTCACCCCTCCACTTT. It encodes CASSSGPYNSPLHF.

As for this clonotype: A read error is likely, as this CDR3 ends without the conserved phenylalanine or tryptophan. The rearrangement uses TRBV6-2 or TRBV6-3 and TRBJ2-7; TRBD2 matches 10 bases. J lost 3 bases, V lost 9 bases, and 11 bases had no gene match. The CDR3 contains 15 residues. CDR1 is MNHEY, CDR2 SVGEGT, per germline. DNA for the CDR3: TGTGCCAGTAGTCCCCGGACTAGCGGAAGCTACGAGCAGTACTAC. It is translated as CASSPRTSGSYEQYY.

With respect to this clonotype: The CDR3 carries no conserved terminal phenylalanine or tryptophan, so it likely arises from a read error. The chain carries TRBV20-1 and TRBJ2-1; 8 positions agree with TRBD2. Germline V gene data show CDR1 as DFQATT and CDR2 as SNEGSKA (reference sequence). The CDR3 sequence is 17 residues long. J was trimmed by 12 bases and V by 1 base; bases with no gene match: 20. The CDR3 reads CSARAERTSLTFDGQFL. In DNA, the CDR3 is TGCAGTGCTAGAGCTGAAAGGACTAGCTTAACTTTCGATGGGCAGTTCCTC.

Points on this clonotype: A read error is likely, as this CDR3 ends without the conserved phenylalanine or tryptophan. Because the CDR3's place on the DNA is in doubt, the DNA is left out and the CDR3 is given as listed by TCRdb. This chain links TRBV11-3 with TRBJ1-2; the tabulated D call, TRBD1, remains unverified against the DNA. Including both end residues, the CDR3 is 16 amino acids long. Per germline, CDR1 SGHNT and CDR2 YENEEA. CDR3 region: CASSLEGRGGIYGYIS.

In regard to this clonotype: The junction departs from germline at one end; a sequencing error may be responsible. V is TRBV6-1 and J is TRBJ2-3; TRBD2 matches at 8 bases. Germline loops: CDR1 MNHNS, CDR2 SASEGT. CDR3 length: 16 amino acids. CDR3 nucleotide sequence: TGTGCTAGCAGTGCCGGACTAGCCTCTAGCACAGATACGAAGTATTTT. Translated, it gives CASSAGLASSTDTKYF.